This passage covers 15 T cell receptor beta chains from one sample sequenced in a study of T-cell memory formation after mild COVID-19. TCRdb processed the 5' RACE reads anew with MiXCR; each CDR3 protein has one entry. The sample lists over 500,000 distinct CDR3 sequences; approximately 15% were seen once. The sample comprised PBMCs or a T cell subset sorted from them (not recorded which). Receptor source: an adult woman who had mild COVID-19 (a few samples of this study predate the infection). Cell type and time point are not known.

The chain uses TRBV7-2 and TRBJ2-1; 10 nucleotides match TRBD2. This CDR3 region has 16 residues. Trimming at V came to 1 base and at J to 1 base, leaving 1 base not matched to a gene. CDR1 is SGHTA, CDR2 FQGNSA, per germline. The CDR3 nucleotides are TGTGCCAGCAGCTTAGTGGGACTAGCGTCCTACAATGAGCAGTTCTTC. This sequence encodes CASSLVGLASYNEQFF.

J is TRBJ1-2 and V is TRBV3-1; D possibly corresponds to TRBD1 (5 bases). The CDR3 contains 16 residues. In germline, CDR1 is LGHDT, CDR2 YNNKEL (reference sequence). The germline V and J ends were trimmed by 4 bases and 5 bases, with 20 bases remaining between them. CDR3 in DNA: TGTGCCAGCAGCCGAAGACCCGGTACGGGGACGTATGGCTACACCTTC. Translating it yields CASSRRPGTGTYGYTF.

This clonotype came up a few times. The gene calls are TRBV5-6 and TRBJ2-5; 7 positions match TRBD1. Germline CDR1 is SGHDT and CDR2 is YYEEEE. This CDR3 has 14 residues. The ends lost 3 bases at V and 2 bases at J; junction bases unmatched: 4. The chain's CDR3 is CASSSDRAQETQYF. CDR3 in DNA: TGTGCCAGCAGCTCAGACAGGGCTCAAGAGACCCAGTACTTC.

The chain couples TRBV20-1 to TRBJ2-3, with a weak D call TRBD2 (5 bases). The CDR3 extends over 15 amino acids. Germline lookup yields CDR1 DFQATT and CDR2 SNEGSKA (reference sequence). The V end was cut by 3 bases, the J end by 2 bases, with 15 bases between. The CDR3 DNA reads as TGCAGTGCTAGTGATCGGGAAGTACTCACAGATACGCAGTATTTT. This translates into CSASDREVLTDTQYF.

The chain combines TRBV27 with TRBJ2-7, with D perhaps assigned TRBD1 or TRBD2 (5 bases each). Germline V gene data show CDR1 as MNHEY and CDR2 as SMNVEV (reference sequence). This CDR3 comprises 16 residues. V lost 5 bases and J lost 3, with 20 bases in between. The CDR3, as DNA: TGTGCCAGCAGTCCGAAGTCGCCGGGACGCCTCTACGAGCAGTACTTC. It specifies CASSPKSPGRLYEQYF.

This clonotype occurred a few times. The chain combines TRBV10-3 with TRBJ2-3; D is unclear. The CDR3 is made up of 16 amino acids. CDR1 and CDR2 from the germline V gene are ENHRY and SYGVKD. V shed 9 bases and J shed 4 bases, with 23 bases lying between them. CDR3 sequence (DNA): TGTGCCATTTTACCCCCCGGTGGTTGCTTGGCAGATACGCAGTATTTT. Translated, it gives CAILPPGGCLADTQYF.

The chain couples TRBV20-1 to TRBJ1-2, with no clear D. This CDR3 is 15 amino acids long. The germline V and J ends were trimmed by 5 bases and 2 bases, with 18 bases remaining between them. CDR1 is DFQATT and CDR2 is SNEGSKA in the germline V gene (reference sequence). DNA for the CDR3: TGCAGTGCTCGGCGGGCAGGCCGGTCCAACTATGGCTACACCTTC. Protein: CSARRAGRSNYGYTF.

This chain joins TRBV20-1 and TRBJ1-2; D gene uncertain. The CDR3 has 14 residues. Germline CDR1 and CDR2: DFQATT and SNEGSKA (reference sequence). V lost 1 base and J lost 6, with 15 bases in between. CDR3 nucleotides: TGCAGTGCTAGAGTGGTAACGGGGAAGGATGGCTACACCTTC. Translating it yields CSARVVTGKDGYTF.

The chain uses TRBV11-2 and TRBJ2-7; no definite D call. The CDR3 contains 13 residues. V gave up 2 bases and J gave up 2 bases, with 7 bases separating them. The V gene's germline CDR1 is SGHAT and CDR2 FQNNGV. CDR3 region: CASSLIRTYEQYF. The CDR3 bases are TGTGCCAGCAGCTTAATCAGGACCTACGAGCAGTACTTC. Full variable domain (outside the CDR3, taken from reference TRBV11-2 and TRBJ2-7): EAGVAQSPRYKIIEKRQSVAFWCNPISGHATLYWYQQILGQGPKLLIQFQNNGVVDDSQLPKDRFSAERLKGVDSTLKIQPAKLEDSAVYLCASSLIRTYEQYFGPGTRLTVT.

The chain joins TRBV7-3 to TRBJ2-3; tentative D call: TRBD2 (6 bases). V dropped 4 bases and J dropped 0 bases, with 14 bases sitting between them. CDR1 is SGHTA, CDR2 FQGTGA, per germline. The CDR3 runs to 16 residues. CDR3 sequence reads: CASSWGGLTSTDTQYF. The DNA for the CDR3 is TGTGCCAGCAGCTGGGGAGGCCTGACTAGCACAGATACGCAGTATTTT. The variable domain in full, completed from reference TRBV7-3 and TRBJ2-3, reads GAGVSQTPSNKVTEKGKYVELRCDPISGHTALYWYRQSLGQGPEFLIYFQGTGAADDSGLPNDRFFAVRPEGSVSTLKIQRTERGDSAVYLCASSWGGLTSTDTQYFGPGTRLTVL.

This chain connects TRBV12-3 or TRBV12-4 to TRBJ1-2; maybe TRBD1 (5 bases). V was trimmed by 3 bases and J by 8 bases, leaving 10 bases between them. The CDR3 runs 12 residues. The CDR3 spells CASSFEGYGYTF. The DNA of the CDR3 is TGTGCCAGCAGTTTTGAGGGGTACGGCTACACCTTC.

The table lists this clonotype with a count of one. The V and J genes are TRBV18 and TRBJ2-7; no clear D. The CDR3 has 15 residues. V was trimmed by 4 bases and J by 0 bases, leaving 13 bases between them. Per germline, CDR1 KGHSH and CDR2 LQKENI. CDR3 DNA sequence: TGTGCCAGCTCACGCAAGGTCGATGGCTCCTACGAGCAGTACTTC. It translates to CASSRKVDGSYEQYF. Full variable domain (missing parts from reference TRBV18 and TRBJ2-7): NAGVMQNPRHLVRRRGQEARLRCSPMKGHSHVYWYRQLPEEGLKFMVYLQKENIIDESGMPKERFSAEFPKEGPSILRIQQVVRGDSAAYFCASSRKVDGSYEQYFGPGTRLTVT.

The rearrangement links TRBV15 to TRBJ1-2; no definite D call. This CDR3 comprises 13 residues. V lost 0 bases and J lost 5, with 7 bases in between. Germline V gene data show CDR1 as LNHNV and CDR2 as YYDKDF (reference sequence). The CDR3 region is CATSRDKQYGYTF. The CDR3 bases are TGTGCCACCAGCAGAGATAAGCAGTATGGCTACACCTTC.

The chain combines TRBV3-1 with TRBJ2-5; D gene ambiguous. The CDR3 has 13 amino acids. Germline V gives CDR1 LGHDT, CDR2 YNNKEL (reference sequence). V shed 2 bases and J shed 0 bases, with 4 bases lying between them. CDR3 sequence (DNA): TGTGCCAGCAGCCAAAAGTACCAAGAGACCCAGTACTTC. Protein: CASSQKYQETQYF.

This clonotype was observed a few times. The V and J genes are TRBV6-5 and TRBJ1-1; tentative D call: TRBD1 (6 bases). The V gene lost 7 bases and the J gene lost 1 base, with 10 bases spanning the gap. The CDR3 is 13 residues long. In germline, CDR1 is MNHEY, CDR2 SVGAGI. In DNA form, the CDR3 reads TGTGCCAGCACAGGGGCAGGGAACACTGAAGCTTTCTTT. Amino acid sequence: CASTGAGNTEAFF.